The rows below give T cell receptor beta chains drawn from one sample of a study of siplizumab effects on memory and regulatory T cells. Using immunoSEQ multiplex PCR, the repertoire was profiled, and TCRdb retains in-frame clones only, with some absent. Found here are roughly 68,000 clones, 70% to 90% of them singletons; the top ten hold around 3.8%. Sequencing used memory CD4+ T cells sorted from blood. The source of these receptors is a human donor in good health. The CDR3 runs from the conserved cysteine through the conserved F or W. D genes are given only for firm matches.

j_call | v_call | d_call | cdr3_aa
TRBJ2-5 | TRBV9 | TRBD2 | CASGGDPSQYQETQYF
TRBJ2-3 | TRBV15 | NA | CATSSGVITDTQYF
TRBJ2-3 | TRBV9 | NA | CASSVAGKDTQYF
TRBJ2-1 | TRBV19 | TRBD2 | CASIQREGHYNEQFF
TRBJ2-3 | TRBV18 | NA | CASSPPGSRSTDTQYF
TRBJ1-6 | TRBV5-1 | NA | CASSLDTYNSPLHF
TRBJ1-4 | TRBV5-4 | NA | CASSLEGASGEKLFF
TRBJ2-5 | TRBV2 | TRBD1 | CASSDGQGAGRETQYF
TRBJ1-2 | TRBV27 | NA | CASSPRNNYGYTF
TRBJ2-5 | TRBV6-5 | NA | CASSTSLGPQETQYF
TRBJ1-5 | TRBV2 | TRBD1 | CASSERQGRSNQPQHF
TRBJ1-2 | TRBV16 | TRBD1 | CASSGRDRGDGYTF
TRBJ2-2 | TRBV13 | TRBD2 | CASSLRLAGTGELFF
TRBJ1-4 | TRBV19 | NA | CASSSNGPNRREKLFF
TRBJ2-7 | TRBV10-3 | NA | CAIREDESISSYEQYF
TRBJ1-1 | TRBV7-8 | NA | CASIRTGSGTEAFF
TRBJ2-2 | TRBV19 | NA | CASVQDGLNTGELFF
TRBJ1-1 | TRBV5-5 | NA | CASNPEGGRTEAFF
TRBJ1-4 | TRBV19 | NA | CASSIWGGSEKLFF
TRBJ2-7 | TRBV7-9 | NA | CASSLSRGEADYEQYF
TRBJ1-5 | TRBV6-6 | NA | CATQGHLNQPQHF
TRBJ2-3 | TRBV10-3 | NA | CAIQGSQNTDTQYF
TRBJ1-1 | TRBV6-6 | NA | CASSYGLGAEAFF
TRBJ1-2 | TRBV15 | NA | CATSPAGGYGYTF
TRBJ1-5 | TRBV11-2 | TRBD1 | CASSYRGDQPQHF
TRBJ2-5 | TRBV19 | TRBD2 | CASSIGLAGGSSQETQYF
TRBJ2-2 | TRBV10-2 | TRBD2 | CASSEPSGANTGELFF
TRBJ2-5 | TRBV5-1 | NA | CASSWGWGASETQYF